The 29 T cell receptor beta chains below come from one sample, sequenced in a study of neoadjuvant anti-PD-1 for oral cavity cancer. Clones were read by immunoSEQ multiplex PCR, and TCRdb kept only the in-frame ones, dropping some. Counted here are about 15,000 clones, roughly 40% occurring once; the ten biggest clones make up 39%. The time point is: after neoadjuvant nivolumab, at surgical resection. The sequenced sample was tumor tissue, obtained after nivolumab (anti-PD-1) treatment. The receptors here all came from a person aged 35-79 years with oral cavity squamous cell carcinoma.

This rearrangement joins TRBV6-6 to TRBJ2-1; D uncertain. This CDR3 has 14 amino acids. The V end was cut by 0 bases, the J end by 4 bases, with 7 bases between. The germline gives CDR1 MNHNY, CDR2 SVGAGI (reference sequence). The DNA of the CDR3 is TGTGCCAGCAGTTACTCAAACAGTTACAATGAGCAGTTCTTC. Translating it yields CASSYSNSYNEQFF.

Note on this clone: The junction and the germline gene differ at one end; a read error may be behind it. The chain combines TRBV7-3 with TRBJ2-7; TRBD2 aligns across 14 bases. This CDR3 spans 18 amino acids. Germline V gene lookup returns CDR1 SGHTA and CDR2 FQGTGA. For the CDR3, the DNA is TGCGCCAGCAGCCAGATGACTAGCGGGGGGGCGAAAGCCTACGAGCAGTACTTC. It codes for CASSQMTSGGAKAYEQYF.

This clone has a handful of counts. This chain connects TRBV11-3 to TRBJ1-1; D unclear. Germline V gives CDR1 SGHNT, CDR2 YENEEA. Trimming stripped 1 base from V and 1 base from J, with 4 bases between. The CDR3 is 13 amino acids. CDR3 sequence (DNA): TGTGCCAGCAGCTTAGCCCAGAACACTGAAGCTTTCTTT. Translating it yields CASSLAQNTEAFF.

This clone turned up a few times. The chain couples TRBV7-9 to TRBJ2-5; D unresolved. Germline values: CDR1 SEHNR, CDR2 FQNEAQ (reference sequence). This CDR3 has 13 residues. V dropped 4 bases and J dropped 7 bases, with 13 bases sitting between them. The CDR3 bases are TGTGCCAGCAGCTCGGACGGATTGGTGACCCAGTACTTC. It encodes CASSSDGLVTQYF.

This clone was counted only a few times. The J gene is TRBJ1-1, the V gene TRBV18; 10 bases align to TRBD1. CDR1 KGHSH and CDR2 LQKENI come from the germline V gene. The CDR3 length is 17 residues. The V gene end was trimmed by 3 bases and the J gene end by 1 base; junction bases not matched to a gene: 8. CDR3 DNA: TGTGCCAGCTCACCGGCGGGACAGGGGAAAGGGAACACTGAAGCTTTCTTT. Translation: CASSPAGQGKGNTEAFF.

This clone occurred a few times. V and J are TRBV6-1 and TRBJ1-2, with 9 bases aligning to TRBD1. Germline V gives CDR1 MNHNS, CDR2 SASEGT. The V segment lost 5 bases and the J segment 6 bases; nucleotides outside the gene matches: 10. The CDR3 runs 15 residues. The CDR3 sequence is CASSTFLQGAHGYTF. CDR3 DNA: TGTGCCAGCAGTACCTTTCTACAGGGGGCGCATGGCTACACCTTC.

The chain couples TRBV28 to TRBJ2-2; TRBD1 agrees at 10 bases. This CDR3 spans 16 amino acids. Germline V gives CDR1 MDHEN, CDR2 SYDVKM. V was pared by 5 bases and J by 9 bases, with 12 bases of the junction left unmatched. The CDR3 reads CASSPSPGQGHRELFF. The CDR3 DNA sequence: TGTGCCAGCAGTCCGTCACCGGGACAGGGGCACCGGGAGCTGTTTTTT.

The chain combines TRBV5-1 with TRBJ2-1; TRBD1 or TRBD2 may be the D gene (5 bases each). The V end was cut by 0 bases, the J end by 2 bases, with 18 bases between. Germline lookup yields CDR1 SGHRS and CDR2 YFSETQ. This CDR3 region has 18 residues. The CDR3, as DNA: TGCGCCAGCAGCTTGGTGGGCAGGGAGAGGCCTACCTACAATGAGCAGTTCTTC. Protein product: CASSLVGRERPTYNEQFF.

This chain links TRBV2 with TRBJ2-7; D is tentatively TRBD1 or TRBD2 (6 bases each). V dropped 6 bases and J dropped 3 bases, with 24 bases sitting between them. The CDR3 loop spans 17 amino acids. Germline V CDR1 and CDR2: SNHLY, FYNNEI. CDR3 loop: CASRRTLGGGAIYEQYF. As DNA, the CDR3 is TGTGCCAGCAGGAGAACCCTGGGGGGCGGGGCAATCTACGAGCAGTACTTC.

The rearrangement links TRBV7-2 to TRBJ2-2; D gene uncertain. CDR1 SGHTA and CDR2 FQGNSA come from the germline V gene. Between the trimmed V and J ends, which lost 0 bases and 6 bases, there was a span of 2 bases. The CDR3 has 12 residues. The DNA of the CDR3 is TGTGCCAGCAGCTTAGCTTCCGGGGAGCTGTTTTTT. Translating it yields CASSLASGELFF.

This clone was counted once. The V call is TRBV6-5, the J call TRBJ2-7, with TRBD2 matching 11 bases. Germline trimming cut 2 bases from V and 4 bases from J; bases unmatched to any gene: 4. CDR3 length: 15 residues. The germline V gene has CDR1 MNHEY and CDR2 SVGAGI. The CDR3 reads CASSYGLAGGYEQYF. CDR3 bases: TGTGCCAGCAGTTACGGGCTAGCGGGGGGTTACGAGCAGTACTTC.

This clone was seen only a few times. The chain has TRBV7-6 and TRBJ2-2; a weak D match, TRBD1 (5 bases). Between the trimmed V and J ends, which lost 1 base and 0 bases, there was a span of 6 bases. Germline CDR1 SGHVS, CDR2 FNYEAQ. This CDR3 is built from 15 residues. CDR3 DNA: TGTGCCAGCAGCTTAGGACAGACGAACACCGGGGAGCTGTTTTTT. Protein product: CASSLGQTNTGELFF. Based on the CDR3 plus reference TRBV7-6 and TRBJ2-2, the full variable domain is GAGVSQSPRYKVTKRGQDVALRCDPISGHVSLYWYRQALGQGPEFLTYFNYEAQQDKSGLPNDRFSAERPEGSISTLTIQRTEQRDSAMYRCASSLGQTNTGELFFGEGSRLTVL.

V usage is TRBV7-6 and J usage is TRBJ2-7; the D gene is possibly TRBD1 (5 bases). V gave up 1 base and J gave up 4 bases, with 14 bases separating them. The CDR3 covers 15 residues. Germline assignment: CDR1 SGHVS and CDR2 FNYEAQ. The CDR3: CASSLVARANYEQYF. CDR3 coding DNA: TGTGCCAGCAGCTTAGTCGCCAGGGCAAATTACGAGCAGTACTTC. Full variable domain (outside the CDR3, taken from reference TRBV7-6 and TRBJ2-7): GAGVSQSPRYKVTKRGQDVALRCDPISGHVSLYWYRQALGQGPEFLTYFNYEAQQDKSGLPNDRFSAERPEGSISTLTIQRTEQRDSAMYRCASSLVARANYEQYFGPGTRLTVT.

V usage is TRBV28 and J usage is TRBJ2-7, with 9 bases identical to TRBD2. This CDR3 has 15 residues. Germline V gene sequence: CDR1 MDHEN, CDR2 SYDVKM. J gave up 4 bases and V 4 bases, and 8 bases lay outside the gene matches. This CDR3 reads CASSSPGSGGYEQYF. The DNA for the CDR3 is TGTGCCAGCAGTTCCCCGGGTAGCGGGGGATACGAGCAGTACTTC.

This clone was found many times. The chain is built from TRBV10-3 and TRBJ1-2; D ambiguous. The CDR3 totals 14 residues. With 3 bases removed from V and 2 bases from J, the gap between germline ends came to 10 bases. Germline assignment: CDR1 ENHRY and CDR2 SYGVKD. CDR3 sequence: CAISEEGSNYGYTF. The CDR3, as DNA: TGTGCCATCAGTGAAGAGGGATCAAACTATGGCTACACCTTC.

The chain is built from TRBV7-2 and TRBJ1-2; D gene ambiguous. The germline V gene has CDR1 SGHTA and CDR2 FQGNSA. This CDR3 is built from 14 residues. Trimming left V 0 bases short and J 2 bases short, with 7 bases between. CDR3 bases: TGTGCCAGCAGCTTAGCGGACGGGAACTATGGCTACACCTTC. Its protein is CASSLADGNYGYTF.

V is TRBV6-5 and J is TRBJ2-7, with no clear D. The germline CDR1 and CDR2 sequences are MNHEY and SVGAGI. Trimming cost V 0 bases and J 2 bases, with 11 bases left between them. The CDR3 has 15 residues. CDR3 sequence: CASSYSIFGAYEQYF. CDR3 sequence (DNA): TGTGCCAGCAGTTACTCGATTTTCGGTGCCTACGAGCAGTACTTC.

The chain recombines TRBV6-1 with TRBJ2-5; 9 positions match TRBD1. J was trimmed by 10 bases and V by 8 bases; bases with no gene match: 8. Germline V gene data show CDR1 as MNHNS and CDR2 as SASEGT. The CDR3 consists of 12 residues. For the CDR3, the DNA is TGTGCCAGCCGGGACAGGGCTGTTGGCCAGTACTTC. Its translation: CASRDRAVGQYF.

Sample share makes this clone medium-sized. V is TRBV27 and J is TRBJ2-7, with D perhaps matching TRBD1 (6 bases). V lost 5 bases, J lost 4 bases, and 15 bases lay in between. Germline values: CDR1 MNHEY, CDR2 SMNVEV (reference sequence). The CDR3 sequence is 14 residues long. CDR3: CASSVTGSWYEQYF. The CDR3 DNA reads as TGTGCCAGCAGTGTAACAGGGTCTTGGTACGAGCAGTACTTC.

Only a few counts were recorded for this clone. The rearrangement joins TRBV27 to TRBJ2-1; the D gene is possibly TRBD1 (6 bases). V shed 2 bases and J shed 9 bases, with 17 bases lying between them. CDR1 and CDR2 from the germline V gene are MNHEY and SMNVEV (reference sequence). The CDR3 spans 15 residues. The CDR3 spells CASSLGQGIGAEQFF. In DNA form, the CDR3 reads TGTGCCAGCAGTTTAGGGCAGGGGATCGGTGCTGAGCAGTTCTTC.

This rearrangement joins TRBV28 to TRBJ2-7, with 8 bases fitting TRBD1. V was clipped by 3 bases and J by 2 bases; unmatched bases: 3. Germline CDR1 is MDHEN and CDR2 is SYDVKM. The CDR3 has 14 residues. CDR3 DNA sequence: TGTGCCAGCAGTTTTGGGACAGGCGCCTACGAGCAGTACTTC. This translates into CASSFGTGAYEQYF.

This clone was seen a handful of times. The chain carries TRBV19 and TRBJ2-1; TRBD2 might be the D (6 bases). The V gene's germline CDR1 is LNHDA and CDR2 SQIVND (reference sequence). This CDR3 comprises 12 residues. V was shortened by 9 bases and J by 13 bases, with 19 bases between the two germline ends. The CDR3 region has the DNA TGTGCCAGCCTTGCTTCCCGCGGGGTCCAGTTCTTC. This codes for CASLASRGVQFF.

V and J are TRBV7-2 and TRBJ2-5; D is perhaps TRBD1 or TRBD2 (6 bases each). The CDR3 consists of 16 residues. The germline V gene has CDR1 SGHTA and CDR2 FQGNSA. V lost 4 bases to trimming and J lost 1 base, with 16 bases between them. In nucleotides, the CDR3 is TGTGCCAGCAGCTCGAGGGGCAGGGGAGGCCAAGAGACCCAGTACTTC. This translates into CASSSRGRGGQETQYF. The variable domain in full, completed from reference TRBV7-2 and TRBJ2-5, reads GAGVSQSPSNKVTEKGKDVELRCDPISGHTALYWYRQSLGQGLEFLIYFQGNSAPDKSGLPSDRFSAERTGGSVSTLTIQRTQQEDSAVYLCASSSRGRGGQETQYFGPGTRLLVL.

The rearrangement uses TRBV11-2 and TRBJ1-2; tentatively, D is TRBD1 (6 bases). Germline CDR1 SGHAT, CDR2 FQNNGV. The CDR3 is 13 residues long. Trimming took off 3 bases at V and 4 bases at J, with 9 bases between the two ends. CDR3 coding DNA: TGTGCCAGCAGCTTCAGGGGCGGCTATGGCTACACCTTC. This translates into CASSFRGGYGYTF.

This clone was seen only a few times. The chain employs TRBV7-2 and TRBJ2-3; TRBD2 aligns across 10 bases. The CDR3 extends over 16 amino acids. V lost 1 base to trimming and J lost 5 bases; unmatched junction nucleotides: 6. Germline V gene lookup returns CDR1 SGHTA and CDR2 FQGNSA. For the CDR3, the DNA is TGTGCCAGCAGCTTAGGTGCTAGCGGGGGTGGAGATACGCAGTATTTT. Amino acid sequence: CASSLGASGGGDTQYF.

This clone was detected only a few times. J is TRBJ1-3 and V is TRBV5-1; TRBD1 might be the D (6 bases). The germline V gene encodes CDR1 SGHRS and CDR2 YFSETQ. This CDR3 contains 15 residues. Trimming removed 4 bases at V and 1 base at J, with 12 bases between. Written as DNA, the CDR3 is TGCGCCAGCAGCGAACAGGGTTCTTCTGGAAACACCATATATTTT. Translated, it gives CASSEQGSSGNTIYF.

This clone was seen more than once but under ten times. The V gene is TRBV7-2, the J gene TRBJ2-2; D uncertain. The V gene's germline CDR1 is SGHTA and CDR2 FQGNSA. The V end was cut by 1 base, the J end by 7 bases, with 10 bases between. This CDR3 is built from 14 residues. CDR3 amino acids: CASSLGFAIGELFF. In nucleotides, the CDR3 is TGTGCCAGCAGCTTAGGTTTTGCGATCGGGGAGCTGTTTTTT.

V usage is TRBV4-3 and J usage is TRBJ2-2; D remains ambiguous. V lost 0 bases and J lost 1, with 9 bases in between. Germline loops: CDR1 LGHNA, CDR2 YSLEER. The CDR3 contains 16 residues. The CDR3 bases are TGCGCCAGCAGCCAAGATAGGGCAGTGAACACCGGGGAGCTGTTTTTT. This codes for CASSQDRAVNTGELFF.

The genes are TRBV6-5 and TRBJ2-7; D is undetermined. Trimming cost V 4 bases and J 6 bases, with 7 bases left between them. In germline, CDR1 is MNHEY, CDR2 SVGAGI. The CDR3 has 11 residues. The CDR3 DNA sequence: TGTGCCAGCAGTTGGAGATCCGAGCAGTACTTC. Translation gives CASSWRSEQYF.